This TCR beta chain was captured in a study of T cells in women clearing cervical HPV infection. Per the germline V gene, CDR1 is SNHLY and CDR2 is FYNNEI. Trimming removed 7 bases at V and 2 bases at J, with 14 bases between. The CDR3 length is 14 residues. About this clone itself: Sequencing ends 3 residues short of the CDR3 end; the germline J gene provides the rest.

The method was immunoSEQ multiplex PCR; TCRdb's version includes in-frame clones alone and lacks a portion of them. The ten most abundant clones cover under 3.5% of a sample with roughly 28,000 clones. The genes are TRBV2 and TRBJ1-1; D is uncertain. The sequenced sample was blood buffy coat. This TCR was sampled from a woman aged 18 to 75 with a cervical HPV16 infection that either progressed to CIN3+ or cleared (not recorded which). The DNA read from the CDR3 is TGTGCCAGCAACTATCGAGGAGGAAACACTGAA. Translation gives CASNYRGGNTE. From start to end, the CDR3 is CASNYRGGNTEAFF.